A selection of T cell receptor beta chains follows, all from one sample in a study of cytomegalovirus exposure and HLA in healthy donors. This table comes from immunoSEQ multiplex PCR, and its TCRdb copy is limited to in-frame clones, with some not included. The sample lists about 89,000 clones, approximately 79% occurring once. The sequenced material came from PBMCs. These receptors all come from a man younger than 40 in good health and CMV-seronegative. CDR3s include the opening cysteine and the closing phenylalanine or tryptophan. D genes are given only for firm matches. The size field is filled for only some rows; it gives once, few, many or a size class.

NA,14,TRBV30,TRBJ2-7,NA,CAWTRDSLSYEQYF,TGTGCCTGGACCCGGGACTCCCTATCCTACGAGCAGTACTTC
NA,14,TRBV19,TRBJ1-1,NA,CASSIVGVGAEAFF,TGTGCCAGTAGTATCGTAGGGGTAGGCGCTGAAGCTTTCTTT
TRBD1,14,TRBV4-1,TRBJ2-7,NA,CASSNRDRENEQYF,TGCGCCAGCAGTAACCGGGACAGGGAAAACGAGCAGTACTTC
NA,14,TRBV27,TRBJ2-1,NA,CASSQESSYNEQFF,TGTGCCAGCAGCCAGGAAAGCTCCTACAATGAGCAGTTCTTC
NA,14,TRBV5-1,TRBJ1-5,NA,CASSSGWGNQPQHF,TGCGCCAGCAGCTCAGGGTGGGGCAATCAGCCCCAGCATTTT
TRBD1,15,TRBV18,TRBJ2-7,NA,CASSNQGVASYEQYF,TGTGCCAGCTCAAATCAGGGGGTAGCCTCCTACGAGCAGTACTTC
NA,13,TRBV6-4,TRBJ2-1,NA,CASSVDRGREQFF,TGTGCCAGCAGTGTTGACCGAGGGCGGGAGCAGTTCTTC
TRBD1,14,TRBV9,TRBJ1-2,NA,CASSGQGAKYGYTF,TGTGCCAGCAGCGGACAGGGGGCAAAGTATGGCTACACCTTC
NA,14,TRBV19,TRBJ1-3,NA,CASSIQDRGNTIYF,TGTGCCAGTAGTATTCAGGACAGAGGAAACACCATATATTTT
NA,15,TRBV30,TRBJ1-5,few,CAWSLGPGGTQPQHF,TGTGCCTGGAGTCTTGGGCCCGGGGGGACCCAGCCCCAGCATTTT
TRBD1,19,TRBV19,TRBJ1-2,NA,CASNSPDQDRAGVNYGYTF,TGTGCCAGTAATTCTCCCGATCAGGACAGGGCGGGAGTTAACTATGGCTACACCTTC
TRBD1,18,TRBV15,TRBJ1-6,NA,CATSSPGSDRGSNSPLHF,TGTGCCACCAGCAGTCCGGGGTCGGACAGGGGCTCGAATTCACCCCTCCACTTT
NA,13,TRBV7-9,TRBJ1-1,NA,CASRPTGSTEAFF,TGTGCCAGCAGGCCCACAGGGAGCACTGAAGCTTTCTTT
NA,16,TRBV4-1,TRBJ2-7,few,CASRLTLQGLFNEQYF,TGCGCCAGCAGGCTCACCCTACAGGGTCTTTTCAACGAGCAGTACTTC
NA,15,TRBV11-3,TRBJ1-3,NA,CASSLFGETGNTIYF,TGTGCCAGCAGCTTATTCGGGGAAACTGGAAACACCATATATTTT
TRBD1,15,TRBV28,TRBJ1-4,NA,CASSTPGQIREKLFF,TGTGCCAGCAGTACGCCGGGACAGATCCGCGAAAAACTGTTTTTT
NA,15,TRBV25-1,TRBJ1-4,NA,CASSEYEALGEKLFF,TGTGCTAGCAGTGAATACGAGGCGCTGGGTGAAAAACTGTTTTTT
NA,13,TRBV6-4,TRBJ1-2,NA,CASSEDDKEGYTF,TGTGCCAGCAGTGAAGACGACAAGGAAGGCTACACCTTC
NA,14,TRBV18,TRBJ2-1,NA,CASSPPERQGEQFF,TGTGCCAGCTCACCTCCCGAGAGGCAGGGTGAGCAGTTCTTC
NA,14,TRBV6-5,TRBJ1-1,NA,CASSPQGLNTEAFF,TGTGCCAGCAGCCCACAGGGTCTGAACACTGAAGCTTTCTTT
TRBD1,13,TRBV29-1,TRBJ1-4,NA,CSARQGPNEKLFF,TGCAGCGCGAGACAGGGTCCTAATGAAAAACTGTTTTTT
NA,14,TRBV6-5,TRBJ1-4,few,CASSRQASNEKLFF,TGTGCCAGCAGTAGACAGGCGTCTAATGAAAAACTGTTTTTT
TRBD1,14,TRBV2,TRBJ1-6,NA,CASRGTGNNSPLHF,TGTGCCAGCAGGGGGACAGGGAATAATTCACCCCTCCACTTT
TRBD1,16,TRBV5-1,TRBJ2-6,few,CASRGTGAVGANVLTF,TGCGCCAGCAGGGGGACAGGGGCCGTTGGGGCCAACGTCCTGACTTTC
TRBD1,13,TRBV6-6,TRBJ1-2,NA,CASRGQGADGYTF,TGTGCCAGCAGGGGACAGGGGGCGGATGGCTACACCTTC
TRBD1,15,TRBV30,TRBJ1-5,NA,CAWSWGGQGNQPQHF,TGTGCCTGGAGTTGGGGCGGACAGGGCAATCAGCCCCAGCATTTT
TRBD1,15,TRBV5-1,TRBJ1-5,few,CASSPTGDSNQPQHF,TGCGCCAGCAGCCCGACAGGGGATAGCAATCAGCCCCAGCATTTT
NA,15,TRBV9,TRBJ1-3,NA,CASSGLNPSGNTIYF,TGTGCCAGCAGCGGCCTAAACCCGTCTGGAAACACCATATATTTT
NA,16,TRBV28,TRBJ2-6,NA,CASSSTGSSGANVLTF,TGTGCCAGCAGTTCGACGGGGAGCTCTGGGGCCAACGTCCTGACTTTC
NA,14,TRBV5-6,TRBJ1-2,NA,CASSWSRTAYGYTF,TGTGCCAGCAGTTGGAGTCGGACAGCCTATGGCTACACCTTC
TRBD1,15,TRBV5-1,TRBJ2-2,once,CASSYGQGPTGELFF,TGCGCCAGCAGCTACGGACAGGGGCCCACCGGGGAGCTGTTTTTT
NA,13,TRBV18,TRBJ1-1,NA,CASSLPQALEAFF,TGTGCCAGCTCACTTCCACAGGCTCTTGAAGCTTTCTTT
NA,14,TRBV14,TRBJ2-1,NA,CASSHNYPYNEQFF,TGTGCCAGCAGCCATAACTACCCCTACAATGAGCAGTTCTTC
NA,16,TRBV5-8,TRBJ2-3,NA,CASSIDRQVVSDTQYF,TGTGCCAGCAGTATTGATCGACAGGTAGTCTCAGATACGCAGTATTTT
TRBD2,15,TRBV7-8,TRBJ2-7,NA,CASIQGAGGSYEQYF,TGTGCCAGCATTCAGGGAGCGGGGGGCTCCTACGAGCAGTACTTC
TRBD1,18,TRBV5-4,TRBJ1-5,NA,CASSLLGGKGYSNQPQHF,TGTGCCAGCAGCTTGCTAGGGGGCAAGGGTTATAGCAATCAGCCCCAGCATTTT
NA,13,TRBV7-3,TRBJ2-3,few,CASSLPETDTQYF,TGTGCCAGCAGCCTGCCAGAAACAGATACGCAGTATTTT
NA,14,TRBV13,TRBJ1-2,NA,CASSVLGGAYGYTF,TGTGCCAGCAGCGTCCTAGGGGGTGCCTATGGCTACACCTTC
NA,17,TRBV19,TRBJ1-2,NA,CASSPRVRGSLWDGYTF,TGTGCCAGTAGTCCCCGTGTAAGGGGAAGCCTTTGGGATGGCTACACCTTC
TRBD1,12,TRBV19,TRBJ1-2,NA,CATRRQGNGYTF,TGTGCCACCCGCCGACAGGGTAATGGCTACACCTTC
TRBD1,16,TRBV5-1,TRBJ1-1,NA,CASSLVGQATNTEAFF,TGCGCCAGCAGCTTGGTGGGACAGGCAACGAACACTGAAGCTTTCTTT
TRBD1,17,TRBV5-1,TRBJ1-1,NA,CASSFTGQGVVNTEAFF,TGCGCCAGCAGCTTCACAGGACAGGGGGTTGTGAACACTGAAGCTTTCTTT
NA,16,TRBV11-3,TRBJ1-6,NA,CASSHPDGGDISPLHF,TGTGCCAGCAGCCATCCGGACGGGGGGGATATTTCACCCCTCCACTTT
TRBD1,15,TRBV30,TRBJ2-7,NA,CAWTPPGQGSREQYF,TGTGCCTGGACCCCGCCGGGACAGGGATCTCGCGAGCAGTACTTC
TRBD1,17,TRBV7-7,TRBJ2-5,NA,CASSSNRRTGGRETQYF,TGTGCTAGCAGCTCAAACCGCAGGACAGGGGGCCGAGAGACCCAGTACTTC
TRBD2,16,TRBV11-1,TRBJ2-1,NA,CASSMTSRASYNEQFF,TGTGCCAGCAGCATGACTAGCCGGGCCTCCTACAATGAGCAGTTCTTC
NA,12,TRBV6-6,TRBJ1-5,few,CASGGLGQPQHF,TGTGCCAGCGGCGGTTTAGGTCAGCCCCAGCATTTT
TRBD1,15,TRBV7-2,TRBJ2-7,few,CASTSATGGPYEQYF,TGTGCCAGCACCTCCGCGACAGGGGGGCCCTACGAGCAGTACTTC
NA,13,TRBV10-3,TRBJ1-1,NA,CAISNGMNTEAFF,TGTGCCATCAGTAACGGGATGAACACTGAAGCTTTCTTT
NA,15,TRBV7-2,TRBJ1-4,NA,CASRNNREGNEKLFF,TGTGCCAGCAGAAATAATCGGGAGGGGAATGAAAAACTGTTTTTT
NA,14,TRBV19,TRBJ1-2,few,CASGQGEFSYGYTF,TGTGCCAGTGGTCAAGGGGAATTTAGCTATGGCTACACCTTC
NA,14,TRBV6-1,TRBJ1-5,NA,CATEMDSPNQPQHF,TGTGCCACGGAAATGGACAGCCCCAATCAGCCCCAGCATTTT
NA,13,TRBV6-6,TRBJ1-5,NA,CASSYTLDQPQHF,TGTGCCAGCAGTTACACTCTAGATCAGCCCCAGCATTTT
TRBD1,17,TRBV7-9,TRBJ1-1,few,CASSFVRGAEGGTEAFF,TGTGCCAGCAGCTTCGTCAGGGGGGCAGAGGGGGGCACTGAAGCTTTCTTT